This entry lists 8 T cell receptor beta chains sequenced from one sample in a study of T-cell memory formation after mild COVID-19. TCRdb called the 5' RACE reads again in MiXCR, with one record for every CDR3 protein. The sample lists just over 400,000 distinct CDR3 sequences, 23% occurring once. The sample consisted of PBMCs or a T cell subset sorted from them (not recorded which). The receptors shown here come from an adult woman who had mild COVID-19 (a few samples of this study predate the infection). Cell type and time point are not known.

This chain connects TRBV2 to TRBJ2-4; D might be TRBD2 (7 bases). The V end lost 6 bases, the J end lost 3 bases, and 18 bases lay between the germline ends. This CDR3 is 16 amino acids long. Germline values: CDR1 SNHLY, CDR2 FYNNEI. Written as DNA, the CDR3 is TGTGCCAGCAGACGCGAGGGGGGCGGGAGCAAAAACATTCAGTACTTC. Its translation is CASRREGGGSKNIQYF.

This clonotype was recorded a few times. The rearrangement links TRBV12-3 or TRBV12-4 to TRBJ2-3; perhaps TRBD1 as D (6 bases). Trimming shortened V by 6 bases and J by 8 bases, and 9 bases separated the two germline ends. The CDR3 totals 11 residues. CDR3 region: CASRGAATQYF. CDR3 coding DNA: TGTGCCAGCAGGGGGGCGGCTACGCAGTATTTT.

The chain recombines TRBV5-1 with TRBJ2-3; D possibly corresponds to TRBD2 (6 bases). CDR3 length: 12 amino acids. The V end was cut by 6 bases, the J end by 1 base, with 6 bases between. The germline CDR1 and CDR2 sequences are SGHRS and YFSETQ. The CDR3 DNA follows: TGCGCCAGCACTAGCGGCACAGATACGCAGTATTTT. Protein sequence: CASTSGTDTQYF.

At least ten counts were recorded for this clonotype. The chain employs TRBV24-1 and TRBJ2-5, with D perhaps matching TRBD1 (6 bases). CDR1 and CDR2 (germline): KGHDR, SFDVKD. The CDR3 extends over 14 amino acids. The V gene lost 9 bases and the J gene lost 2 bases, with 15 bases spanning the gap. CDR3 in amino acids: CATQDSLAQETQYF. The DNA of the CDR3 is TGTGCCACCCAGGACAGTTTAGCTCAAGAGACCCAGTACTTC.

This clonotype has more than one count but fewer than ten. The chain combines TRBV20-1 with TRBJ2-4; perhaps D is TRBD1 or TRBD2 (5 bases each). V was cut by 4 bases and J by 4 bases, with 14 bases left in between. Germline assignment: CDR1 DFQATT and CDR2 SNEGSKA (reference sequence). The length of the CDR3 is 14 residues. This CDR3 is CSANRDLQKNIQYF. The DNA for the CDR3 is TGCAGTGCTAACCGGGACCTACAAAAAAACATTCAGTACTTC.

The chain uses TRBV19 and TRBJ2-1; 8 nucleotides align to TRBD1. The CDR3 extends over 14 amino acids. Germline values: CDR1 LNHDA, CDR2 SQIVND (reference sequence). Losses at the gene ends were 5 bases for V and 9 bases for J; bases not matched to a gene: 9. This chain's CDR3 is CASSARTGSGEQFF. The CDR3 bases are TGTGCCAGTAGTGCCCGGACAGGGTCCGGTGAGCAGTTCTTC.

This rearrangement joins TRBV4-3 to TRBJ2-3; 10 nucleotides line up with TRBD1. The CDR3 is 16 residues long. Germline assignment: CDR1 LGHNA and CDR2 YSLEER. With V trimmed by 0 bases and J by 4 bases, 4 bases remained unmatched. In DNA, the CDR3 is TGCGCCAGCAGCCAAGATTTAGGGACAGGGGCAGATACGCAGTATTTT. As protein: CASSQDLGTGADTQYF.

The rearrangement uses TRBV24-1 and TRBJ2-1; tentative D call: TRBD2 (5 bases). This CDR3 contains 17 residues. Germline V gene data show CDR1 as KGHDR and CDR2 as SFDVKD. Trimming left V 3 bases short and J 8 bases short, with 22 bases between. CDR3 in amino acids: CATSDEGVGLPAYEQFF. In DNA, the CDR3 is TGTGCCACCAGTGATGAGGGCGTGGGTCTTCCGGCGTATGAGCAGTTCTTC.